What follows describes a single TCR beta chain. V lost 4 bases, J lost 6 bases, and 10 bases lay in between. The CDR3 has 12 amino acids. From germline, CDR1 is SGHDN and CDR2 FVKESK. Constant-segment primers were used for 5'RACE, and the resulting TCR alpha and TCR beta cDNA libraries carried sample barcodes and UMIs. TCRdb processed the 5' RACE reads anew with MiXCR; each CDR3 protein has one entry. The table records fewer than 450,000 distinct CDR3 sequences, under 25% of them present only once. This sample stems from a study of T-cell memory formation after mild COVID-19. This chain joins TRBV14 and TRBJ2-7; the D gene is possibly TRBD2 (7 bases). The sequence came from an adult woman who had mild COVID-19 (a few samples of this study predate the infection). Cell type and time point are not known. Sequenced sample: PBMCs or a T cell subset sorted from them (not recorded which). The CDR3 region is CASSRGGPEQYF. The CDR3 nucleotides are TGTGCCAGCAGCCGGGGGGGCCCCGAGCAGTACTTC.